This TCR beta chain was observed in a study of regulatory T cells in long-lasting Graves disease. Time point denoted: persistent/refractory GD, antithyroid drugs over 5 years with positive TRAb. Extracted RNA from PBMCs served as the source of the TCR library. For TCR beta, libraries came from iRepertoire HTBI primers and Arm-PCR of CDR3 regions. Via MiXCR, TCRdb re-called the multiplex PCR reads, giving one row per CDR3 protein. The table shows 400,000 to 500,000 distinct CDR3 sequences, with roughly 22% occurring only once. The V gene lost 7 bases and the J gene lost 11 bases, with 24 bases spanning the gap. In germline, CDR1 is SEHNR, CDR2 FQNEAQ (reference sequence). The CDR3 consists of 16 residues. This clonotype was observed at least ten times. Antigen unknown. Study-level points and caveats: Accuracy may have been reduced by the small sample size.

The chain carries TRBV7-9 and TRBJ1-6, with unresolved D. This clonotype was obtained from a female donor with Graves disease. The input for sequencing was peripheral blood mononuclear cells (PBMCs), taken when the disease was refractory, from a patient treated with antithyroid drugs. CDR3 bases: TGTGCCAGCAACTCCCTCCAGGAGGGTACGGCGGCACCCCTCCACTTT. Residues: CASNSLQEGTAAPLHF. The variable domain in full, with the rest retrieved from reference TRBV7-9 and TRBJ1-6, is DTGVSQNPRHKITKRGQNVTFRCDPISEHNRLYWYRQTLGQGPEFLTYFQNEAQLEKSRLLSDRFSAERPKGSFSTLEIQRTEQGDSAMYLCASNSLQEGTAAPLHFGNGTRLTVT.